What follows describes a single T cell receptor (beta chain). Assay used: immunoSEQ multiplex PCR; TCRdb lists only in-frame clones, some missing. The data contain hundreds of thousands of clones, around 96% of them singletons. This sample stems from a study of shared clonotypes between healthy human individuals. Naive CD8 cells comprised CD45RO-negative, CCR7-positively selected cells, excluding terminally differentiated effector memory CD45RA+ cells. This CDR3 spans 15 amino acids. Per germline, CDR1 MNHEY and CDR2 SMNVEV (reference sequence). The V and J ends lost 6 bases and 2 bases respectively, with 16 bases between them.

The gene calls are TRBV27 and TRBJ2-5; tentatively, D is TRBD2 (6 bases). The TCR sequence derives from a man under 40 in good health. Sequencing used naive CD8+ T cells sorted from blood. The CDR3 here is CASSRGGRGQETQYF. The CDR3 DNA reads TGTGCCAGCAGCCGTGGAGGGAGAGGGCAAGAGACCCAGTACTTC.